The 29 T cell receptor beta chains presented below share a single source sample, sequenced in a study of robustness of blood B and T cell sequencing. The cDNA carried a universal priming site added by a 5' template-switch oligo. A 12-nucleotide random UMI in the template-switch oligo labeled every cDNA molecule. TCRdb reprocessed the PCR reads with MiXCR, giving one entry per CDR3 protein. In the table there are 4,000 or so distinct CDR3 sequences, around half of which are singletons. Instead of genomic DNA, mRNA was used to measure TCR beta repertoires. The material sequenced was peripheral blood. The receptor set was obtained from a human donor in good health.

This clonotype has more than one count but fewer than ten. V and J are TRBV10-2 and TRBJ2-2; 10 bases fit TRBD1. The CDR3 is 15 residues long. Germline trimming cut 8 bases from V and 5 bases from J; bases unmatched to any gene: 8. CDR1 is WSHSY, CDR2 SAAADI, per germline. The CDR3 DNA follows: TGCGCCAGCCGCACCGGGACAGGGGCTACCGGGGAGCTGTTTTTT. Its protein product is CASRTGTGATGELFF.

The CDR3: CATNDRGTDTQYF. In nucleotides, the CDR3 is TGTGCCACCAATGACAGGGGTACAGATACGCAGTATTTT. This chain connects TRBV24-1 to TRBJ2-3; 8 positions agree with TRBD1. V lost 8 bases, J lost 3 bases, and 3 bases stayed unmatched. This CDR3 spans 13 amino acids. Per germline, CDR1 KGHDR and CDR2 SFDVKD.

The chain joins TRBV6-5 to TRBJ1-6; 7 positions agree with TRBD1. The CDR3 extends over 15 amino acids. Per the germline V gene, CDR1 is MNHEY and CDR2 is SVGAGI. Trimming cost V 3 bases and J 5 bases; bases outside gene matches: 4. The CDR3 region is CASSYDRENNSPLHF. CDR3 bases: TGTGCCAGCAGTTATGACAGGGAAAATAATTCACCCCTCCACTTT.

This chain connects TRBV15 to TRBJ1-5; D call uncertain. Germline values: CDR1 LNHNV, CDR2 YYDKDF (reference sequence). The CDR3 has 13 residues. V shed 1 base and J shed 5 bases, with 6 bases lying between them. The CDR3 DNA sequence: TGTGCCACCAGCAGAGGCTGGGATCAGCCCCAGCATTTT. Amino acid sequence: CATSRGWDQPQHF.

In nucleotides, the CDR3 is TGTGCCAGCAGCTTAAAGCCAATCGGCGGACAGCGGAATTCACCCCTCCACTTT. Its protein is CASSLKPIGGQRNSPLHF. This rearrangement joins TRBV7-9 to TRBJ1-6; D perhaps matches TRBD1 (6 bases). The germline V gene has CDR1 SEHNR and CDR2 FQNEAQ (reference sequence). The length of the CDR3 is 18 residues. The V end was cut by 2 bases, the J end by 7 bases, with 21 bases between.

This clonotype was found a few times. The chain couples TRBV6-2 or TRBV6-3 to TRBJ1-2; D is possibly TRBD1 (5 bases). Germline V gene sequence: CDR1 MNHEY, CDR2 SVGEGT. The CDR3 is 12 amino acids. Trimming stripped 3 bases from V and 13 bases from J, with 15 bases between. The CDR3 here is CASSYPLPGLTF. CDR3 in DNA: TGTGCCAGCAGTTATCCCCTACCGGGACTCACCTTC.

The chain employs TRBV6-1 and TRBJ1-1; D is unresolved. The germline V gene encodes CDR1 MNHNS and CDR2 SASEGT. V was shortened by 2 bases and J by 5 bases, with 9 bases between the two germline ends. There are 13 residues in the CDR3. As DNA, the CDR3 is TGTGCCAGCAGTGAATTAGTGGGAACTGAAGCTTTCTTT. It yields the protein CASSELVGTEAFF.

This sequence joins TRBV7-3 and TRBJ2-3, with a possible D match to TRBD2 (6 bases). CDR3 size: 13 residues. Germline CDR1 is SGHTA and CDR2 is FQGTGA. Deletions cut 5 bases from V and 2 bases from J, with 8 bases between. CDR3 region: CASSLDYTDTQYF. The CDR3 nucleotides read TGTGCCAGCAGCCTGGACTACACAGATACGCAGTATTTT.

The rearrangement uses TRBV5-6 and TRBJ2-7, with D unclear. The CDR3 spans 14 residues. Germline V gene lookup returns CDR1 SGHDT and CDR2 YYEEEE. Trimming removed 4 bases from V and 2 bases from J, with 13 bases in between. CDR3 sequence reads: CASSPQTYAYEQYF. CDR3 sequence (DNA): TGTGCCAGCAGCCCCCAAACATACGCCTACGAGCAGTACTTC.

CDR3 sequence reads: CASRTRDEAFF. The DNA of the CDR3 is TGTGCCAGCCGGACGAGAGATGAAGCTTTCTTT. V usage is TRBV6-1 and J usage is TRBJ1-1, with D uncertain. Germline lookup yields CDR1 MNHNS and CDR2 SASEGT. CDR3 size: 11 residues. The ends were cut back, 8 bases at V and 7 bases at J, with 11 bases in the middle.

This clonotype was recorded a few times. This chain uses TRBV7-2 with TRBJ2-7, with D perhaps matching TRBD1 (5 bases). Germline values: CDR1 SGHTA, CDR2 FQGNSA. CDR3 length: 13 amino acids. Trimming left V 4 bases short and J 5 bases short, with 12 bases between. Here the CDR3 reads CASSSGQRNEQYF. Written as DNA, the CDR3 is TGTGCCAGCAGCTCAGGACAACGCAACGAGCAGTACTTC.

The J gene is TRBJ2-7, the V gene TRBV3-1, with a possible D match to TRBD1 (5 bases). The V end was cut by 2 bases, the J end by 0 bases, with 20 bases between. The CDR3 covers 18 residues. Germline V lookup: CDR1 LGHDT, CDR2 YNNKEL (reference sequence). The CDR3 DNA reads TGTGCCAGCAGCCAACCCTCTAAAGGGGTGGTCCGCTCCTACGAGCAGTACTTC. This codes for CASSQPSKGVVRSYEQYF.

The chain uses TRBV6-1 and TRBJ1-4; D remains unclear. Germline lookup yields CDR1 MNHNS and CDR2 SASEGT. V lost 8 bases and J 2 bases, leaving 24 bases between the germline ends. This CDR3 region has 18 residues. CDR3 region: CASLQGHSSVATNEKLFF. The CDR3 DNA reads TGTGCCAGCCTTCAAGGGCATTCATCGGTAGCGACTAATGAAAAACTGTTTTTT.

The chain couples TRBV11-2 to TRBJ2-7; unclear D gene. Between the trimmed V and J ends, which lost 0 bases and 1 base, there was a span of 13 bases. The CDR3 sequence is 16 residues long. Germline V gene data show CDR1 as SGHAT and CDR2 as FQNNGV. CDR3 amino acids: CASSLELGRNSYEQYF. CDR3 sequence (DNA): TGTGCCAGCAGCTTAGAGCTGGGCAGAAATTCCTACGAGCAGTACTTC.

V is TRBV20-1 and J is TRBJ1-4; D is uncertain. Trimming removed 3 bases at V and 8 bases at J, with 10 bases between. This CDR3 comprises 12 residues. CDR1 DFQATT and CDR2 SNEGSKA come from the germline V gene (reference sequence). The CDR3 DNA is TGCAGTGCTAGTGAAGACTTGGAAAAACTGTTTTTT. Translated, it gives CSASEDLEKLFF.

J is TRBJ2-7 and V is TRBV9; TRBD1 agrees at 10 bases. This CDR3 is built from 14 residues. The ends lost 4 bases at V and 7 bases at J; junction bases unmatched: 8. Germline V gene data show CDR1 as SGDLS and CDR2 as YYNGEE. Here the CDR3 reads CASSPRQGASEQYF. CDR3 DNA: TGTGCCAGCAGCCCTCGACAGGGGGCTAGTGAGCAGTACTTC.

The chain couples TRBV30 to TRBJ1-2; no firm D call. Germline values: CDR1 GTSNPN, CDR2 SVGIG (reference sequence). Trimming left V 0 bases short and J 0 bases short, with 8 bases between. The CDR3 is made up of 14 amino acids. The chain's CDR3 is CAWSVLGTNYGYTF. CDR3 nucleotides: TGTGCCTGGAGTGTACTGGGTACTAACTATGGCTACACCTTC.

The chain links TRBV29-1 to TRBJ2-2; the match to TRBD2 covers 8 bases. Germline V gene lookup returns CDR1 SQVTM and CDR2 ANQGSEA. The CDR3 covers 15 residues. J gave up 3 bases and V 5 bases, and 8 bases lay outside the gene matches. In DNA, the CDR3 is TGCAGCGTTTTCGGGGGGGGGCCGGACACCGGGGAGCTGTTTTTT. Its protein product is CSVFGGGPDTGELFF.

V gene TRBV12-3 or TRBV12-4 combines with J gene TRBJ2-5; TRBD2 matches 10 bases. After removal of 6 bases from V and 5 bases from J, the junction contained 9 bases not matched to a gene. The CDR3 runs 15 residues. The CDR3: CASSASGGRTETQYF. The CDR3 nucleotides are TGTGCCAGCAGCGCTAGCGGGGGCCGAACGGAGACCCAGTACTTC.

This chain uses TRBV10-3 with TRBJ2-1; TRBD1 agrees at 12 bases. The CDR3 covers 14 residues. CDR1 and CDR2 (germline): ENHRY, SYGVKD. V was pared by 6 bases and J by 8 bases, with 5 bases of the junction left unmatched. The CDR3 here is CAISGDRGLDEQFF. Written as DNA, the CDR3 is TGTGCCATCAGCGGGGACAGGGGGCTGGATGAGCAGTTCTTC.

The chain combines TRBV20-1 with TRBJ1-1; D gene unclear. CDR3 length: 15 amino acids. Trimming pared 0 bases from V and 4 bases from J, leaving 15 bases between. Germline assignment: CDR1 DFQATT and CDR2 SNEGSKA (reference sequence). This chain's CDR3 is CSARDGGRGRTEAFF. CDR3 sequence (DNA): TGCAGTGCTAGAGATGGAGGGAGAGGACGCACTGAAGCTTTCTTT.

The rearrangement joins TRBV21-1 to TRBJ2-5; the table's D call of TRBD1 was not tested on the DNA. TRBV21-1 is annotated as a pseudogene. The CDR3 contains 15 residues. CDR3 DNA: TGTGCCAGCAATAGCCCGGGACACGAAGAAGAGACCCAGTACTTC. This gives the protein CASNSPGHEEETQYF.

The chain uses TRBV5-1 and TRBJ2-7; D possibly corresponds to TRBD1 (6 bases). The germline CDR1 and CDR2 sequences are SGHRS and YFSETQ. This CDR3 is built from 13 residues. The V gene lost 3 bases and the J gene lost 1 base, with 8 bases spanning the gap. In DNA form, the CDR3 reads TGCGCCAGCAGCTGGACAGAGTCCTACGAGCAGTACTTC. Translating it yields CASSWTESYEQYF.

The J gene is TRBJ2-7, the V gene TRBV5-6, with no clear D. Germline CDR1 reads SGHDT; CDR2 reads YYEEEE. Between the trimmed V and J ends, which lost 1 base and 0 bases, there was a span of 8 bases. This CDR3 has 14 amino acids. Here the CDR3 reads CASSLQGISYEQYF. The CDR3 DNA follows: TGTGCCAGCAGCTTGCAAGGGATCTCCTACGAGCAGTACTTC.

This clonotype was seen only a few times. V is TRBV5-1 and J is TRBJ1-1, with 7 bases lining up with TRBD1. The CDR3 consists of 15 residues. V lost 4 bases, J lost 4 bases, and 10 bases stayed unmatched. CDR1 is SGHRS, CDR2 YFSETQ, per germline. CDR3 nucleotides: TGCGCCAGCAGCAGAGACAGGGTCTCTACCACTGAAGCTTTCTTT. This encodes CASSRDRVSTTEAFF.

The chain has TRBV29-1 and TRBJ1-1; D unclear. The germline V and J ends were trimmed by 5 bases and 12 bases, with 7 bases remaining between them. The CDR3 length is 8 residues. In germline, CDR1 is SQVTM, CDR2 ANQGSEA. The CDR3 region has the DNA TGCAGCGTTCATGGTCCTTTCTTT. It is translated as CSVHGPFF.

CDR3 nucleotides: TGTGCCAGCCGTCCCTCGGCAGTTTCCTACGAGCAGTACTTC. Protein: CASRPSAVSYEQYF. J is TRBJ2-7 and V is TRBV6-5, with D unclear. The germline V and J ends were trimmed by 8 bases and 1 base, with 15 bases remaining between them. The CDR3 is 14 residues long. Germline V lookup: CDR1 MNHEY, CDR2 SVGAGI.

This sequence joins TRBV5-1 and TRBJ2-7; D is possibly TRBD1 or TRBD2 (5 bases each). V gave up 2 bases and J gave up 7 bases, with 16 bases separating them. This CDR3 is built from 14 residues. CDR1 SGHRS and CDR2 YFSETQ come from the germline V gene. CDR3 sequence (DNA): TGCGCCAGCAGCTTCCGGGACGACAAGAGGGAGCAGTACTTC. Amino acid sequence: CASSFRDDKREQYF.

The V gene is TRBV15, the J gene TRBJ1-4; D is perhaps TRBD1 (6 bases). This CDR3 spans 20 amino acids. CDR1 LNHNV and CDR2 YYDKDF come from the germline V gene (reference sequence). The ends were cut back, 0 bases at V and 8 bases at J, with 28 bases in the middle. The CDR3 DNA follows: TGTGCCACCAGCAGAGATCGCTTAACAGCCACTAGGAGGGGGGAGGAAAAACTGTTTTTT. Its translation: CATSRDRLTATRRGEEKLFF.